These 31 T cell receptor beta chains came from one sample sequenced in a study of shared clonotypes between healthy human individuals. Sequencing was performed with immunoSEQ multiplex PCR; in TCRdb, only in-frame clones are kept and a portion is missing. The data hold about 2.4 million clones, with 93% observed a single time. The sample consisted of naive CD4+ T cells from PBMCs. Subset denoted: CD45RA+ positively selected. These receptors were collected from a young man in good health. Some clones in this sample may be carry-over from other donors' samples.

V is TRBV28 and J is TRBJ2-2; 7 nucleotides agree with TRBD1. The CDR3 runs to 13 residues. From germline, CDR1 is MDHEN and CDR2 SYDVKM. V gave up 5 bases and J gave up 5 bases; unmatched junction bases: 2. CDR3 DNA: TGTGCCAGCAGTAAGGGGGCGACCGGGGAGCTGTTTTTT. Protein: CASSKGATGELFF.

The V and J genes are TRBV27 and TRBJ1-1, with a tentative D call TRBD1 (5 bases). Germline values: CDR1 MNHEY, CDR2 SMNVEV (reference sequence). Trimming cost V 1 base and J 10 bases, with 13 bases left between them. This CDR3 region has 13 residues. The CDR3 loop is CASSLYDGGRAFF. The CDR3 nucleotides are TGTGCCAGCAGTTTATATGACGGGGGGAGAGCTTTCTTT.

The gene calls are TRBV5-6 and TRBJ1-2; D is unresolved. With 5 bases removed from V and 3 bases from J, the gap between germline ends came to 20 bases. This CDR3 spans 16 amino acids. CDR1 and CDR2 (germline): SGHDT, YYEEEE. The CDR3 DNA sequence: TGTGCCAGCAGTCAGATCGCCAGTCGACACTACTATGGCTACACCTTC. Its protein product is CASSQIASRHYYGYTF.

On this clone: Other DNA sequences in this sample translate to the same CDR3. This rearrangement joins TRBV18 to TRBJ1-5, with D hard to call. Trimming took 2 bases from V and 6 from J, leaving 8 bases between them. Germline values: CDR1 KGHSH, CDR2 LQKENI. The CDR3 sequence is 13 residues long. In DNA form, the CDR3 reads TGTGCCAGCTCACCAAGTGGAACTCAGCCCCAGCATTTT. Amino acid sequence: CASSPSGTQPQHF. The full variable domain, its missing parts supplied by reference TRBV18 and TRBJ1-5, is NAGVMQNPRHLVRRRGQEARLRCSPMKGHSHVYWYRQLPEEGLKFMVYLQKENIIDESGMPKERFSAEFPKEGPSILRIQQVVRGDSAAYFCASSPSGTQPQHFGDGTRLSIL.

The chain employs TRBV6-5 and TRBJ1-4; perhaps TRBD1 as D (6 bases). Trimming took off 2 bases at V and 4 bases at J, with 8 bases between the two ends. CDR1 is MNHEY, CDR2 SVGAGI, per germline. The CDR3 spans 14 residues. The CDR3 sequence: CASSYKGVNEKLFF. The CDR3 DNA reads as TGTGCCAGCAGTTACAAGGGGGTTAATGAAAAACTGTTTTTT.

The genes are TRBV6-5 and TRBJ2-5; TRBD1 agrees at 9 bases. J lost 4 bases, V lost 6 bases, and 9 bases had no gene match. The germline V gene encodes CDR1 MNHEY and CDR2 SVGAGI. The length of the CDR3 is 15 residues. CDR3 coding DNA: TGTGCCAGCAGGTCCGGGACAGGGACGGGAGAGACCCAGTACTTC. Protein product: CASRSGTGTGETQYF.

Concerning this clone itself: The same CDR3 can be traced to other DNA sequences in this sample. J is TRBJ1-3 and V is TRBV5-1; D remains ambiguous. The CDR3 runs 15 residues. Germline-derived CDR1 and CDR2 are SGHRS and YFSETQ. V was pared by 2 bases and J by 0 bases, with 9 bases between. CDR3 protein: CASSLDTSSGNTIYF. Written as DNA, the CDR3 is TGCGCCAGCAGCTTAGACACCAGCTCTGGAAACACCATATATTTT.

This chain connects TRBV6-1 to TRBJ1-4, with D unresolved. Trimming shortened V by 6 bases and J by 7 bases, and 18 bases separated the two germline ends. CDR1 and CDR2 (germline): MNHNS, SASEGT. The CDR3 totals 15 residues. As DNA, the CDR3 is TGTGCCAGCAGGTACAGCCCTCTAGGAAGTGAAAAACTGTTTTTT. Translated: CASRYSPLGSEKLFF.

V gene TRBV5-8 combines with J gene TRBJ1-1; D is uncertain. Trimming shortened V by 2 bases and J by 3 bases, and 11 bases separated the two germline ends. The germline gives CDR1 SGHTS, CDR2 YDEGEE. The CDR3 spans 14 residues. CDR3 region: CASSLLGWDTEAFF. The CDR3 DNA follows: TGTGCCAGCAGCTTACTGGGATGGGACACTGAAGCTTTCTTT.

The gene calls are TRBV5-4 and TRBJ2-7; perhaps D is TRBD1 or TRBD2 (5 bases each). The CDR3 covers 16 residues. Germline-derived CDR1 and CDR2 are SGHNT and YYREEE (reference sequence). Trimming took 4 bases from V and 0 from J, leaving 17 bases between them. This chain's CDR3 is CASSAPGPQSSYEQYF. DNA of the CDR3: TGTGCCAGCAGCGCGCCGGGACCCCAATCCTCCTACGAGCAGTACTTC.

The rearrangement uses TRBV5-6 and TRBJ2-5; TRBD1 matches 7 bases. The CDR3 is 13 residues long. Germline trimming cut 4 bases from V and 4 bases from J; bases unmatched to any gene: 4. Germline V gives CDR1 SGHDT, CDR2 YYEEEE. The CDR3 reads CASSRRGPETQYF. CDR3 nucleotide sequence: TGTGCCAGCAGCAGAAGGGGGCCAGAGACCCAGTACTTC.

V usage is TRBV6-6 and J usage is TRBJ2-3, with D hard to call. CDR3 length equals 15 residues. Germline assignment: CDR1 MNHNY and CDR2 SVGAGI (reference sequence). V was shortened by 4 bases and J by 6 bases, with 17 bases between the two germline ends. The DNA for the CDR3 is TGTGCCAGCAGTTTGGCTCAAATTCCCGGGGATACGCAGTATTTT. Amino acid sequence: CASSLAQIPGDTQYF.

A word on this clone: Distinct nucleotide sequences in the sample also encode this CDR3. The CDR3 here is CASSDRADTQYF. DNA of the CDR3: TGTGCCAGCAGTGACCGGGCGGATACGCAGTATTTT. This chain connects TRBV2 to TRBJ2-3; D is unclear. The CDR3 extends over 12 amino acids. Trimming removed 3 bases from V and 6 bases from J, with 7 bases in between. Germline V lookup: CDR1 SNHLY, CDR2 FYNNEI.

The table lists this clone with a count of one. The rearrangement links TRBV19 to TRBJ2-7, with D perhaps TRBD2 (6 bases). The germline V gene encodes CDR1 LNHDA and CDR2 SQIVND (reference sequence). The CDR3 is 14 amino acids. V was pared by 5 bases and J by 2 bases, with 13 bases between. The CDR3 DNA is TGTGCCAGTAGTGCGGCCCGGGGGACCTACGAGCAGTACTTC. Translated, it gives CASSAARGTYEQYF.

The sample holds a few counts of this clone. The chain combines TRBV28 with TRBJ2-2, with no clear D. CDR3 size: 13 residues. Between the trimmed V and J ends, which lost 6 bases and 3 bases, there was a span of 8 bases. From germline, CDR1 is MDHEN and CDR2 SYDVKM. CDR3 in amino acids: CASRTFYTGELFF. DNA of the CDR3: TGTGCCAGCAGGACATTCTACACCGGGGAGCTGTTTTTT. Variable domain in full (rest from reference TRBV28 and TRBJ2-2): DVKVTQSSRYLVKRTGEKVFLECVQDMDHENMFWYRQDPGLGLRLIYFSYDVKMKEKGDIPEGYSVSREKKERFSLILESASTNQTSMYLCASRTFYTGELFFGEGSRLTVL.

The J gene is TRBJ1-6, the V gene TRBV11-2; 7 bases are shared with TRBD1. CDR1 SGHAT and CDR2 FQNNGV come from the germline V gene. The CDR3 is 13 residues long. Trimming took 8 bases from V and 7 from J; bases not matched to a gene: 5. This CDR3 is CASSQGGNSPLHF. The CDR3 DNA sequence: TGTGCCAGCTCTCAGGGGGGGAATTCACCCCTCCACTTT.

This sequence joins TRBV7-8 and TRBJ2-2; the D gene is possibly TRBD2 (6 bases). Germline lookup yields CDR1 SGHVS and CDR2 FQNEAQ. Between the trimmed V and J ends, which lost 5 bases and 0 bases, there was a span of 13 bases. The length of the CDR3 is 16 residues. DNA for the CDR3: TGTGCCAGCAGCGGATTGGGGAGGTCGAACACCGGGGAGCTGTTTTTT. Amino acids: CASSGLGRSNTGELFF.

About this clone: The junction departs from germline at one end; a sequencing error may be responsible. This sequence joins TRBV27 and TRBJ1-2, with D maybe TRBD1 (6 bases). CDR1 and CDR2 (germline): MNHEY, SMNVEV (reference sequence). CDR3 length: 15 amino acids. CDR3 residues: CASSLSRTGRYGYTF. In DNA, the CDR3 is TGTGCCAGCAGTCTATCACGAACAGGGCGCTATGGCTACACCTTC.

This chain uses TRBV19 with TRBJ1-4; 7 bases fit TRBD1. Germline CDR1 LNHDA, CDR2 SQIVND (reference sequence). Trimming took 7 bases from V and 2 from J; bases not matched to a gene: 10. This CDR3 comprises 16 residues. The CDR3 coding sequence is TGTGCCAGTACTCTACTTAGGGGGCGGACTAATGAAAAACTGTTTTTT. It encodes CASTLLRGRTNEKLFF.

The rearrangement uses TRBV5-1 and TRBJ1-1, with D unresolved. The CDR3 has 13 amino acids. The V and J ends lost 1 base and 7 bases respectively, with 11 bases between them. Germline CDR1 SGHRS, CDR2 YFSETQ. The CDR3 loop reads CASSLLSGSEAFF. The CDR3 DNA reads TGCGCCAGCAGCTTGCTTTCCGGAAGTGAAGCTTTCTTT.

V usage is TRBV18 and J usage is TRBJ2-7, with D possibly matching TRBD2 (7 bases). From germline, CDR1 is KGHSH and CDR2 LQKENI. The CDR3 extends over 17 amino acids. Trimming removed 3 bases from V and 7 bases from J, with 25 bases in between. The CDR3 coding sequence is TGTGCCAGCTCACCCTACGTGGGGGGGCTGATAGTAGGTGAGCAGTACTTC. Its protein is CASSPYVGGLIVGEQYF.

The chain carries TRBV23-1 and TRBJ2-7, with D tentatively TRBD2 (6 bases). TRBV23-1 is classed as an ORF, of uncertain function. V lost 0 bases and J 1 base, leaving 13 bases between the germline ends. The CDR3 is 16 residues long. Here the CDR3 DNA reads TGCGCCAGCAGTCAATCTTTCCAGCGGGCTTCCTACGAGCAGTACTTC. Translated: CASSQSFQRASYEQYF.

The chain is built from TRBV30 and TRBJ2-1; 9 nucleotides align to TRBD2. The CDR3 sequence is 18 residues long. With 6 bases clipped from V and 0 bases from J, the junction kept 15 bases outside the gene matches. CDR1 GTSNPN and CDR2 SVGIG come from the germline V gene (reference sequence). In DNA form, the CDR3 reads TGTGCCTGCAACCCCTTCCGGAGTAGCGGGAGCTCCTACAATGAGCAGTTCTTC. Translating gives CACNPFRSSGSSYNEQFF.

The CDR3 DNA is TGTGCCAGCAGCCTAGGGTGGGACAGCTCTAATGAAAAACTGTTTTTT. This translates into CASSLGWDSSNEKLFF. The chain recombines TRBV7-9 with TRBJ1-4; 7 bases are shared with TRBD1. Trimming cost V 5 bases and J 3 bases; bases outside gene matches: 9. The CDR3 is made up of 16 amino acids. CDR1 and CDR2 from the germline V gene are SEHNR and FQNEAQ (reference sequence).

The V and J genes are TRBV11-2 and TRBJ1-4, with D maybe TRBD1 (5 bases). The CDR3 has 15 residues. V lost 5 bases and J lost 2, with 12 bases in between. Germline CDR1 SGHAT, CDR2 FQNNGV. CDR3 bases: TGTGCCAGCAGCCCACAAGGGGTTACTAATGAAAAACTGTTTTTT. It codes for CASSPQGVTNEKLFF.

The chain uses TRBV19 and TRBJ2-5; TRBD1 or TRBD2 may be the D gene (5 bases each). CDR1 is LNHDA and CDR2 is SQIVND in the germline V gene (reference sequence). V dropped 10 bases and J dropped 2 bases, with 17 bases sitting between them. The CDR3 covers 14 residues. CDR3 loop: CATATGTAQETQYF. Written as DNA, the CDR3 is TGTGCCACCGCTACCGGGACGGCACAAGAGACCCAGTACTTC.

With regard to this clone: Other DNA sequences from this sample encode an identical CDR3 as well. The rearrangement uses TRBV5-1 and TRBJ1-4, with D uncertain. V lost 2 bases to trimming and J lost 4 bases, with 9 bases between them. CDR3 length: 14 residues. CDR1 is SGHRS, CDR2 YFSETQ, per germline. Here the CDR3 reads CASSLQGINEKLFF. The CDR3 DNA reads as TGCGCCAGCAGCTTACAAGGGATTAATGAAAAACTGTTTTTT.

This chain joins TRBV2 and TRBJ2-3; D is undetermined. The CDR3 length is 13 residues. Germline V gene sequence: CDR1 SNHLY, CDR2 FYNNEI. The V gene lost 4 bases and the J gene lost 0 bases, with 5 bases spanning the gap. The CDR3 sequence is CASSGVSTDTQYF. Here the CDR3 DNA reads TGTGCCAGCAGTGGGGTCAGCACAGATACGCAGTATTTT.

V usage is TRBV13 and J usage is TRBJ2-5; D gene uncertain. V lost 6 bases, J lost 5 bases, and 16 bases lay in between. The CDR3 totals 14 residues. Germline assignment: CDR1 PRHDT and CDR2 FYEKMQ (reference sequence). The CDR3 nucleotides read TGTGCCAGCAGTAGTGGCCCCCCTGCGGAGACCCAGTACTTC. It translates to CASSSGPPAETQYF.

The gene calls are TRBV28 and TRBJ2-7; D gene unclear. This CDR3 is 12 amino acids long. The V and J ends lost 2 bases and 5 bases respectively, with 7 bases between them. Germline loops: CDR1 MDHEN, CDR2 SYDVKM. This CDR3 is CASSLATNEQYF. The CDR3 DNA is TGTGCCAGCAGTTTAGCGACAAACGAGCAGTACTTC.

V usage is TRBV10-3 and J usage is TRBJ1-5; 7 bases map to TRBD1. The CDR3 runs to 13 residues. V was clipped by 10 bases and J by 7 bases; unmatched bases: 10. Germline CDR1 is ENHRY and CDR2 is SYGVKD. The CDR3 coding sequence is TGTGCCACGACAGGGACGGAAAAGCAGCCCCAGCATTTT. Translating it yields CATTGTEKQPQHF.